This T cell receptor (beta chain) appears in the sequencing data of a study of T cell responses to AZD1222 COVID-19 vaccine. This clone was found a few times. The antigen remains undetermined. Regarding the study as a whole: Baseline antibody screening turned up just six seropositive AZD1222 recipients. The peak T cell response came first, and repertoires were sampled only after it. Compared with day 0, the breadth and depth of the Spike-specific TCR repertoire rose significantly after two doses of AZD1222. A mostly white British donor set with more females was recruited, and clonal diversity was possibly underestimated.

After removal of 6 bases from V and 3 bases from J, the junction contained 6 bases not matched to a gene. This CDR3 has 14 residues. Germline CDR1 and CDR2: MNHEY and SVGAGI. Some clones are missing from TCRdb's copy, which holds only in-frame ones; the method was immunoSEQ multiplex PCR. Found here are roughly 140,000 clones, approximately 78% of them singletons; the top ten hold about 4%. The receptor was isolated from an adult in good health. The sample in question was peripheral blood, obtained on day 0 of MenACWY control vaccination. The J gene is TRBJ1-1, the V gene TRBV6-5; 8 bases map to TRBD1. The chain's CDR3 is CASRDQGAYTEAFF. The CDR3 DNA is TGTGCCAGCAGGGACCAGGGGGCGTACACTGAAGCTTTCTTT.